The next 25 T cell receptor beta chains were all read from a single sample in a study of human T cells and chemical hapten exposure. Each CDR3 protein is one row after TCRdb ran MiXCR on the RACE reads. The sample has tens of thousands of distinct CDR3 sequences, roughly a tenth seen once; the top ten hold approximately 6.2%. Time point indicated: pre-sensitization, week 0. The sample's treatment: therapeutic diphenylcyclopropenone sensitization with weekly scalp DPC. The sequencing here drew on whole blood, taken in connection with sensitization to the hapten diphenylcyclopropenone (DPC). These TCRs come from a man aged 25-45 years with alopecia areata. Some clones in this sample may be carry-over from other donors' samples.

The genes are TRBV6-4 and TRBJ2-2; a possible D gene is TRBD2 (5 bases). This CDR3 spans 16 amino acids. Per the germline V gene, CDR1 is MRHNA and CDR2 is SNTAGT. The germline V and J ends were trimmed by 5 bases and 6 bases, with 19 bases remaining between them. The CDR3: CASSKAEEGGAGELFF. The CDR3 nucleotides are TGTGCCAGCAGTAAAGCTGAGGAAGGAGGAGCCGGGGAGCTGTTTTTT.

This clonotype was observed a handful of times. The rearrangement joins TRBV20-1 to TRBJ1-2; no definite D call. This CDR3 is built from 16 residues. V lost 0 bases, J lost 3 bases, and 17 bases lay in between. The V gene's germline CDR1 is DFQATT and CDR2 SNEGSKA (reference sequence). For the CDR3, the DNA is TGCAGTGCTAGAGATTTAAAGGCCCCAGCGCACTATGGCTACACCTTC. Encoded protein: CSARDLKAPAHYGYTF.

This clonotype has a count of ten or more. The chain recombines TRBV14 with TRBJ2-7; weak D call: TRBD2 (7 bases). V was cut by 4 bases and J by 0 bases, with 10 bases left in between. The CDR3 runs to 14 residues. Per germline, CDR1 SGHDN and CDR2 FVKESK. The CDR3 DNA sequence: TGTGCCAGCAGCCGGGGGGGCAACTCCTACGAGCAGTACTTC. It is translated as CASSRGGNSYEQYF. The complete variable domain, with remaining parts taken from reference TRBV14 and TRBJ2-7, reads EAGVTQFPSHSVIEKGQTVTLRCDPISGHDNLYWYRRVMGKEIKFLLHFVKESKQDESGMPNNRFLAERTGGTYSTLKVQPAELEDSGVYFCASSRGGNSYEQYFGPGTRLTVT.

A few counts support this clonotype. This CDR3 reads CASSWGRGSYEQYF. The CDR3 DNA reads as TGTGCCAGCAGTTGGGGACGGGGGTCCTACGAGCAGTACTTC. The rearrangement joins TRBV12-3 or TRBV12-4 to TRBJ2-7; possible D gene TRBD2, 6 bases. CDR3 length equals 14 residues. V lost 4 bases and J lost 1, with 11 bases in between.

The V call is TRBV6-2 or TRBV6-3, the J call TRBJ1-6; 7 nucleotides match TRBD1. The CDR3 loop spans 16 amino acids. The germline V gene encodes CDR1 MNHEY and CDR2 SVGEGT. The V segment lost 4 bases and the J segment 2 bases; nucleotides outside the gene matches: 5. The chain's CDR3 is CASSSSGTAYNSPLHF. The DNA for the CDR3 is TGTGCCAGCAGTTCCTCCGGGACAGCCTATAATTCACCCCTCCACTTT.

The chain joins TRBV7-2 to TRBJ2-7; D unresolved. The CDR3 is made up of 13 amino acids. CDR1 SGHTA and CDR2 FQGNSA come from the germline V gene. The V end was cut by 3 bases, the J end by 0 bases, with 6 bases between. For the CDR3, the DNA is TGTGCCAGCAGCTTGTACAGCTCCTACGAGCAGTACGTC. Translated: CASSLYSSYEQYV.

This clonotype has ten or more counts. The rearrangement links TRBV11-2 to TRBJ1-2, with D maybe TRBD1 (5 bases). The length of the CDR3 is 16 residues. V was clipped by 0 bases and J by 6 bases, with 17 bases between them. Germline CDR1 SGHAT, CDR2 FQNNGV. The CDR3 coding sequence is TGTGCCAGCAGCTTAGATTGGGGCCGGCGCGCGAATGGCTACACCTTC. Protein: CASSLDWGRRANGYTF.

There are many counts of this clonotype. The CDR3 spells CASSLVTTVTDEQFF. The CDR3 DNA is TGTGCCAGCAGCTTAGTGACTACAGTGACGGATGAGCAGTTCTTC. The V and J genes are TRBV11-2 and TRBJ2-1, with D possibly being TRBD2 (5 bases). The length of the CDR3 is 15 residues. CDR1 and CDR2 (germline): SGHAT, FQNNGV. Trimming removed 1 base at V and 8 bases at J, with 15 bases between.

The J gene is TRBJ1-4, the V gene TRBV19, with D maybe TRBD1 (6 bases). Looked up from germline, CDR1 is LNHDA and CDR2 is SQIVND (reference sequence). The CDR3 loop spans 14 amino acids. V lost 5 bases and J lost 8, with 15 bases in between. CDR3 DNA: TGTGCCAGTAGTGTGACAGGTGTGGGCGAAAAACTGTTTTTT. Translation: CASSVTGVGEKLFF.

This clonotype was found many times. The genes are TRBV7-2 and TRBJ2-3, with TRBD1 matching 7 bases. V trimming: 5 bases; J trimming: 1 base; junction bases outside the gene matches: 6. CDR3 size: 15 residues. Germline CDR1 SGHTA, CDR2 FQGNSA. The CDR3 is CASSPQGSRTDTQYF. The DNA for the CDR3 is TGTGCCAGCAGCCCACAGGGGTCTCGCACAGATACGCAGTATTTT. The variable domain in full, with the rest retrieved from reference TRBV7-2 and TRBJ2-3, is GAGVSQSPSNKVTEKGKDVELRCDPISGHTALYWYRQSLGQGLEFLIYFQGNSAPDKSGLPSDRFSAERTGGSVSTLTIQRTQQEDSAVYLCASSPQGSRTDTQYFGPGTRLTVL.

This clonotype was counted at least ten times. The CDR3 does not end in the conserved phenylalanine or tryptophan, so this is likely a read error. The chain has TRBV12-3 or TRBV12-4 and TRBJ2-1; D is perhaps TRBD1 (6 bases). The CDR3 extends over 19 amino acids. With 1 base removed from V and 0 bases from J, the gap between germline ends came to 19 bases. CDR3 in amino acids: CASSLDYRVHLHSYNEQFL. In DNA form, the CDR3 reads TGTGCCAGCAGTTTAGACTACAGGGTCCATTTACACTCCTACAATGAGCAGTTCTTA.

V is TRBV11-2 and J is TRBJ2-1, with D perhaps TRBD2 (6 bases). This CDR3 comprises 14 residues. Germline CDR1 is SGHAT and CDR2 is FQNNGV. V dropped 6 bases and J dropped 8 bases, with 17 bases sitting between them. The chain's CDR3 is CASSRGLAEYEQFF. For the CDR3, the DNA is TGTGCCAGCAGTCGGGGACTGGCGGAGTATGAGCAGTTCTTC.

This clonotype was picked up many times. V usage is TRBV3-1 and J usage is TRBJ2-7; D is possibly TRBD2 (5 bases). The germline V gene encodes CDR1 LGHDT and CDR2 YNNKEL (reference sequence). V shed 4 bases and J shed 0 bases, with 10 bases lying between them. The CDR3 is 14 amino acids. In DNA, the CDR3 is TGTGCCAGCAGCCCCCGGACTCCCTCCTACGAGCAGTACTTC. It specifies CASSPRTPSYEQYF.

This clonotype has ten or more counts. V is TRBV20-1 and J is TRBJ2-7, with unresolved D. The V gene lost 1 base and the J gene lost 3 bases, with 7 bases spanning the gap. The V gene's germline CDR1 is DFQATT and CDR2 SNEGSKA (reference sequence). The length of the CDR3 is 12 residues. The CDR3 DNA reads as TGCAGTGCTAGAGGGGGATACTACGAGCAGTACTTC. The encoded protein is CSARGGYYEQYF.

The rearrangement uses TRBV3-1 and TRBJ1-2; 12 nucleotides match TRBD1. Looked up from germline, CDR1 is LGHDT and CDR2 is YNNKEL (reference sequence). The CDR3 length is 17 residues. V was pared by 4 bases and J by 7 bases, with 13 bases of the junction left unmatched. This CDR3 reads CASSRSGTGGRIAGYTF. CDR3 nucleotides: TGTGCCAGCAGCCGATCCGGGACAGGGGGCCGGATTGCTGGCTACACCTTC.

This clonotype was observed at least ten times. The genes are TRBV5-4 and TRBJ2-3; tentatively, D is TRBD1 (6 bases). The V end lost 2 bases, the J end lost 4 bases, and 14 bases lay between the germline ends. Germline V gene lookup returns CDR1 SGHNT and CDR2 YYREEE (reference sequence). The length of the CDR3 is 15 residues. The DNA for the CDR3 is TGTGCCAGCAGCTTTACGGGACAAGGGCCAGATACGCAGTATTTT. This encodes CASSFTGQGPDTQYF.

This clonotype has a count of ten or more. V is TRBV7-2 and J is TRBJ1-2, with unresolved D. The V gene lost 1 base and the J gene lost 2 bases, with 2 bases spanning the gap. The CDR3 has 12 residues. Germline V gene lookup returns CDR1 SGHTA and CDR2 FQGNSA. The CDR3 region has the DNA TGTGCCAGCAGCTTAGGGAACTATGGCTACACCTTC. This translates into CASSLGNYGYTF.

Ten or more counts support this clonotype. The genes are TRBV11-1 and TRBJ1-5; D gene uncertain. V was trimmed by 1 base and J by 1 base, leaving 5 bases between them. Per the germline V gene, CDR1 is SGHAT and CDR2 is FQDESV (reference sequence). CDR3 length equals 14 residues. DNA of the CDR3: TGTGCCAGCAGCTTAGACGGAAGCAATCAGCCCCAGCATTTT. This codes for CASSLDGSNQPQHF.

This clonotype has ten or more counts. The gene calls are TRBV20-1 and TRBJ2-7; D is unresolved. Per germline, CDR1 DFQATT and CDR2 SNEGSKA (reference sequence). The CDR3 totals 12 residues. The CDR3 region is CNAALYVFEQYF. CDR3 coding DNA: TGCAATGCGGCACTATATGTCTTCGAGCAGTACTTC.

This clonotype was seen ten or more times. The chain has TRBV4-3 and TRBJ2-3, with 7 bases that match TRBD2. J gave up 2 bases and V 0 bases, and 14 bases lay outside the gene matches. CDR1 is LGHNA and CDR2 is YSLEER in the germline V gene. The CDR3 totals 19 residues. The CDR3 spells CASSQDWVAGDPYTDTQYF. In nucleotides, the CDR3 is TGCGCCAGCAGCCAAGACTGGGTTGCGGGGGACCCCTACACAGATACGCAGTATTTT.

This clonotype was recorded at least ten times. The chain employs TRBV28 and TRBJ2-1, with 7 bases fitting TRBD2. V lost 9 bases to trimming and J lost 6 bases; unmatched junction nucleotides: 14. This CDR3 has 15 residues. Germline-derived CDR1 and CDR2 are MDHEN and SYDVKM. The chain's CDR3 is CASRKAGVSSNEQFF. The CDR3 coding sequence is TGTGCCAGTCGCAAGGCGGGAGTTAGTAGCAATGAGCAGTTCTTC.

The V gene is TRBV6-5, the J gene TRBJ2-7, with 11 bases that match TRBD2. This CDR3 spans 17 amino acids. Trimming cost V 7 bases and J 4 bases; bases outside gene matches: 15. The germline CDR1 and CDR2 sequences are MNHEY and SVGAGI. The CDR3 nucleotides are TGTGCCAGCACCACGGATAGCGGGGGGGTCGGAGGGTACGAGCAGTACTTC. Its translation is CASTTDSGGVGGYEQYF.

This clonotype was seen repeatedly, ten times or more. This chain links TRBV27 with TRBJ2-1, with D possibly matching TRBD2 (5 bases). From germline, CDR1 is MNHEY and CDR2 SMNVEV (reference sequence). Deletions cut 3 bases from V and 16 bases from J, with 16 bases between. The CDR3 runs to 12 residues. The CDR3 protein is CASSFSGIKKFF. CDR3 DNA: TGTGCCAGCAGTTTTTCGGGGATCAAAAAATTCTTC.

Ten or more counts support this clonotype. The J gene is TRBJ2-7, the V gene TRBV5-1; 11 bases line up with TRBD1. V lost 2 bases, J lost 4 bases, and 5 bases stayed unmatched. Germline V lookup: CDR1 SGHRS, CDR2 YFSETQ. The CDR3 runs to 15 residues. CDR3 protein: CASSFSGTGGYEQYF. The CDR3 DNA reads as TGCGCCAGCAGCTTCTCCGGGACAGGGGGTTACGAGCAGTACTTC.

This clonotype was seen more than once but under ten times. The chain employs TRBV11-2 and TRBJ2-7, with D perhaps matching TRBD1 (5 bases). V lost 1 base and J 0 bases, leaving 13 bases between the germline ends. Germline CDR1 and CDR2: SGHAT and FQNNGV. This CDR3 is 16 amino acids long. CDR3 sequence (DNA): TGTGCCAGCAGCTTAGCTCCAGTAGGGGCCTCCTACGAGCAGTACGTC. Translation: CASSLAPVGASYEQYV.